Given below is one T cell receptor beta chain in context. The germline CDR1 and CDR2 sequences are SGHAT and FQNNGV. The CDR3 contains 16 residues. V lost 5 bases to trimming and J lost 4 bases; unmatched junction nucleotides: 10. In the authors' workflow: For nucleated cells, counts were estimated from reference gene primer amplification. TCRdb keeps only in-frame clones here, not all; method: immunoSEQ multiplex PCR. The V and J calls and clone size are taken from that table; D and trimming were inferred from the DNA. The sample lists 150,000 to 200,000 clones, approximately 79% occurring once. This specimen comes from a study of blood T cell repertoires in COVID-19. Overall study: Some COVID-19 samples were acute and others convalescent; all came from the United States, Italy and Spain. T cells, B-cell-depleted T cells, or PBMCs supplied cDNA or gDNA.

The receptor comes from a man between 25 and 39 years old with active or convalescent COVID-19. Source material: peripheral blood. The chain joins TRBV11-2 to TRBJ2-1; TRBD2 matches at 8 bases. Here the CDR3 DNA reads TGTGCCAGCAGCCCAGGGACTAGGGGGGGGTACAATGAGCAGTTCTTC. Protein sequence: CASSPGTRGGYNEQFF.